This TCR beta chain originates from a study of T cells in Graves' hyperthyroidism and ophthalmopathy. Study results and caveats: Within blood appeared most thyroid clonotypes that had expanded above 0.001.

Subjects aged 18 to 65 presented with newly diagnosed hyperthyroidism of less than 2 months' duration. This CDR3 comprises 14 residues. J gave up 5 bases and V 5 bases, and 6 bases lay outside the gene matches. The V gene's germline CDR1 is MNHEY and CDR2 SMNVEV (reference sequence). Regions amplified from RNA transcripts were the TCR beta CDR3 regions. The primer set for the first-round RT-PCR of the TCR CDR3 was HTBI. TCRdb analysed the multiplex PCR reads with MiXCR anew, one entry per CDR3 protein. This sample has roughly 570,000 distinct CDR3 sequences, with 15% to 19% found just once. In the case of this clonotype: Antigen: not known.

The gene calls are TRBV27 and TRBJ2-1; 7 bases fit TRBD1. The TCR sequence derives from a woman aged 30 to 39 with Graves' hyperthyroidism. The sample consisted of blood. CDR3 nucleotides: TGTGCCAGCAGTCCGGGACAGATGAACAATGAGCAGTTCTTC. Translating it yields CASSPGQMNNEQFF.